Sequencing of this T cell receptor beta chain was carried out in a study of blood T cell repertoires in COVID-19. About the research overall: Collection of acute and convalescent COVID-19 samples took place in the United States, Italy and Spain. PBMCs, B-cell-depleted T cells, or T cells provided the cDNA or gDNA that made up the material.

The authors' processing: Amplified reference gene primers provided the basis for estimating nucleated cell counts. Profiled with immunoSEQ multiplex PCR; TCRdb holds only in-frame clones, not every one. That table is the source of V, J and clone size, and D and trimming were worked out from the DNA. The data contain roughly 71,000 clones, less than 85% of them singletons. CDR1 is SGHTS and CDR2 is YDEGEE in the germline V gene. The CDR3 totals 13 residues. Trimming took off 0 bases at V and 6 bases at J, with 7 bases between the two ends. The chain has TRBV5-8 and TRBJ2-1; tentatively, D is TRBD1 (5 bases). The source material was peripheral blood. The origin of this receptor is a woman of 80 years or more with acute or convalescent COVID-19. CDR3 protein: CASSLVGVNEQFF. CDR3 sequence (DNA): TGTGCCAGCAGCTTGGTAGGGGTCAATGAGCAGTTCTTC.